Presented here are 2 T cell receptor beta chains from one specimen sequenced in a study of blood T cell repertoires in COVID-19. Sequencing was performed with immunoSEQ multiplex PCR; in TCRdb, only in-frame clones are kept and a portion is missing. Here the sample spans around 110,000 clones, approximately 90% being singletons. Sequencing input: peripheral blood. These receptors all stem from a man between 45 and 60 years old with active or convalescent COVID-19.

This chain joins TRBV7-8 and TRBJ1-1; the match to TRBD1 covers 9 bases. CDR3 length: 13 residues. CDR1 and CDR2 (germline): SGHVS, FQNEAQ. Trimming at V came to 4 bases and at J to 11 bases, leaving 8 bases not matched to a gene. The CDR3 DNA reads TGTGCCAGCAGCTGGGGGCGACAGGGGGAGGCTTTCTTT. Its protein product is CASSWGRQGEAFF.

The chain couples TRBV20-1 to TRBJ2-7, with TRBD2 matching over 11 bases. CDR3 length equals 14 residues. Germline values: CDR1 DFQATT, CDR2 SNEGSKA (reference sequence). Trimming took 3 bases from V and 0 from J; bases not matched to a gene: 1. CDR3 sequence: CSASGLAGSYEQYF. CDR3 DNA: TGCAGTGCTAGTGGACTAGCGGGCTCCTACGAGCAGTACTTC.